This T cell receptor beta chain was obtained from a study of PD-1 blockade in mismatch repair-deficient tumors. Overall study context: Patients had approximately 12 mismatch repair-deficient cancer types and were previously treated and progressing. Points from the study as a whole: Tumor-resident clones, often absent from pretreatment blood, expanded after pembrolizumab and then contracted.

Mismatch repair deficiency was confirmed in all patients, by PCR or immunohistochemistry. A few pembrolizumab responders had their TCRs sequenced. Worth noting for this clone: The antigen remains undetermined.

TCRdb's copy holds only in-frame clones and misses some; the assay was immunoSEQ multiplex PCR. The table has some 120,000 clones, about 88% seen once. The source was peripheral blood, collected 44 weeks after starting pembrolizumab. This receptor was identified in an adult with mismatch repair-deficient cancer.

DNA for the CDR3: TGTGCCAGCAGCTTGACAGGGGACACTGAAGCTTTCTTT. Encoded protein: CASSLTGDTEAFF. V is TRBV13 and J is TRBJ1-1; 8 nucleotides align to TRBD1. Germline CDR1 PRHDT, CDR2 FYEKMQ (reference sequence). After removal of 3 bases from V and 3 bases from J, the junction contained 0 bases not matched to a gene. The CDR3 loop spans 13 amino acids. Using reference TRBV13 and TRBJ1-1 for the parts outside the CDR3, the full variable domain is AAGVIQSPRHLIKEKRETATLKCYPIPRHDTVYWYQQGPGQDPQFLISFYEKMQSDKGSIPDRFSAQQFSDYHSELNMSSLELGDSALYFCASSLTGDTEAFFGQGTRLTVV.